Presented here are 13 T cell receptor beta chains from one specimen sequenced in a study of cytomegalovirus exposure and HLA in healthy donors. The study ran its PCR with 60 Vbeta and 13 Jbeta primers. Profiled with immunoSEQ multiplex PCR; TCRdb holds only in-frame clones, not every one. Of 110,000 to 150,000 clones in the sample, about 73% are singletons; the top ten hold roughly 2%. Sequencing was carried out using PBMCs. Every receptor here comes from a woman aged 55 to 70 in good health and CMV-seropositive.

The CDR3 loop is CASSLSPGAYEQYF. The CDR3 region has the DNA TGTGCCAGCAGCTTATCTCCAGGCGCCTACGAGCAGTACTTC. The rearrangement joins TRBV7-9 to TRBJ2-7; D ambiguous. The germline V gene encodes CDR1 SEHNR and CDR2 FQNEAQ (reference sequence). The CDR3 has 14 amino acids. The V and J ends lost 2 bases and 2 bases respectively, with 10 bases between them. Full variable domain (missing parts from reference TRBV7-9 and TRBJ2-7): DTGVSQNPRHKITKRGQNVTFRCDPISEHNRLYWYRQTLGQGPEFLTYFQNEAQLEKSRLLSDRFSAERPKGSFSTLEIQRTEQGDSAMYLCASSLSPGAYEQYFGPGTRLTVT.

This chain connects TRBV7-9 to TRBJ1-2; a weak D match, TRBD1 (6 bases). The CDR3 sequence is 12 residues long. Trimming removed 5 bases at V and 3 bases at J, with 7 bases between. Germline values: CDR1 SEHNR, CDR2 FQNEAQ (reference sequence). In nucleotides, the CDR3 is TGTGCCAGCAGCCGACAGGACTATGGCTACACCTTC. It is translated as CASSRQDYGYTF. Full variable domain (remainder filled in from reference TRBV7-9 and TRBJ1-2): DTGVSQNPRHKITKRGQNVTFRCDPISEHNRLYWYRQTLGQGPEFLTYFQNEAQLEKSRLLSDRFSAERPKGSFSTLEIQRTEQGDSAMYLCASSRQDYGYTFGSGTRLTVV.

V and J are TRBV19 and TRBJ2-3; tentatively, D is TRBD2 (5 bases). Germline V gives CDR1 LNHDA, CDR2 SQIVND (reference sequence). V was shortened by 0 bases and J by 2 bases, with 12 bases between the two germline ends. The CDR3 has 16 residues. The chain's CDR3 is CASSIDGSVYTDTQYF. Here the CDR3 DNA reads TGTGCCAGTAGTATAGACGGTAGCGTATACACAGATACGCAGTATTTT.

This clone showed up just once. The chain uses TRBV11-2 and TRBJ1-4; perhaps TRBD1 as D (6 bases). V was clipped by 5 bases and J by 3 bases, with 16 bases between them. Germline-derived CDR1 and CDR2 are SGHAT and FQNNGV. This CDR3 spans 16 amino acids. CDR3 region: CASSRRPDSSNEKLFF. CDR3 bases: TGTGCCAGCAGCCGTCGCCCGGACAGCTCTAATGAAAAACTGTTTTTT.

V is TRBV5-1 and J is TRBJ1-1; 8 bases line up with TRBD1. CDR1 and CDR2 from the germline V gene are SGHRS and YFSETQ. The J segment lost 4 bases and the V segment lost 5 bases, leaving 4 bases of the junction unmatched. The CDR3 totals 13 residues. The CDR3 spells CASSGTGSTEAFF. The DNA of the CDR3 is TGCGCCAGCAGTGGGACAGGCTCCACTGAAGCTTTCTTT.

V and J are TRBV4-1 and TRBJ1-5; 7 bases are a match to TRBD1. The CDR3 sequence is 15 residues long. Germline V CDR1 and CDR2: MGHRA, YSYEKL. With 0 bases clipped from V and 6 bases from J, the junction kept 5 bases outside the gene matches. In nucleotides, the CDR3 is TGCGCCAGCAGCCAAGATCCGACAGGGATTCAGCCCCAGCATTTT. It yields the protein CASSQDPTGIQPQHF.

The J gene is TRBJ1-1, the V gene TRBV10-3; D unresolved. This CDR3 has 15 residues. Per the germline V gene, CDR1 is ENHRY and CDR2 is SYGVKD. Trimming left V 0 bases short and J 4 bases short, with 12 bases between. The CDR3 bases are TGTGCCATCAGTGAGTCCCAGAGCGGTGCCACTGAAGCTTTCTTT. Its translation is CAISESQSGATEAFF.

The rearrangement links TRBV30 to TRBJ2-7; 8 nucleotides line up with TRBD2. Germline-derived CDR1 and CDR2 are GTSNPN and SVGIG (reference sequence). V lost 2 bases to trimming and J lost 6 bases; unmatched junction nucleotides: 6. CDR3 length: 13 amino acids. CDR3 sequence (DNA): TGTGCCTGGAGTCCGGGGACTAGTGGCGAGCAGTACTTC. Residues: CAWSPGTSGEQYF.

This chain connects TRBV19 to TRBJ1-3; tentatively, D is TRBD1 (5 bases). The CDR3 spans 15 residues. In germline, CDR1 is LNHDA, CDR2 SQIVND (reference sequence). The V end lost 5 bases, the J end lost 0 bases, and 11 bases lay between the germline ends. For the CDR3, the DNA is TGTGCCAGTAGTGCGGACACTGGCTCTGGAAACACCATATATTTT. Translation gives CASSADTGSGNTIYF.

V is TRBV19 and J is TRBJ1-4; D not certain. Germline loops: CDR1 LNHDA, CDR2 SQIVND (reference sequence). The V end lost 7 bases, the J end lost 7 bases, and 16 bases lay between the germline ends. The CDR3 loop spans 14 amino acids. The DNA of the CDR3 is TGTGCCAGTAATTCGGGAGGACTAATTGAAAAACTGTTTTTT. Amino acids: CASNSGGLIEKLFF. Variable domain in full (rest from reference TRBV19 and TRBJ1-4): DGGITQSPKYLFRKEGQNVTLSCEQNLNHDAMYWYRQDPGQGLRLIYYSQIVNDFQKGDIAEGYSVSREKKESFPLTVTSAQKNPTAFYLCASNSGGLIEKLFFGSGTQLSVL.

To note about this clone: Sequence at one end of the junction differs from germline and may be a read error. The chain links TRBV12-5 to TRBJ1-1; 9 positions agree with TRBD1. Germline V gives CDR1 LGHNT, CDR2 FRNRAP. The CDR3 has 14 amino acids. The CDR3 DNA follows: TGTGCTACTGGTTTAGGGACAGGGTGGACTGAAGCTTTCTTT. Translation: CATGLGTGWTEAFF.

This clone appeared a single time. The chain has TRBV29-1 and TRBJ2-2; 7 bases align to TRBD2. This CDR3 spans 14 amino acids. CDR1 is SQVTM, CDR2 ANQGSEA, per germline. The trim removed 6 bases at V and 7 bases at J, leaving 11 bases unmatched. The CDR3 nucleotides read TGCAGCGTGCGGGGGACTCCGGGGGTCGGGGAGCTGTTTTTT. Translated: CSVRGTPGVGELFF.

This clone was picked up one time. The chain recombines TRBV6-5 with TRBJ2-3, with TRBD2 matching 14 bases. Trimming at V came to 4 bases and at J to 5 bases, leaving 5 bases not matched to a gene. Germline V gives CDR1 MNHEY, CDR2 SVGAGI. This CDR3 spans 16 amino acids. CDR3 in amino acids: CASSWRLAGGEDTQYF. The DNA for the CDR3 is TGTGCCAGCAGTTGGCGACTAGCGGGAGGGGAAGATACGCAGTATTTT.